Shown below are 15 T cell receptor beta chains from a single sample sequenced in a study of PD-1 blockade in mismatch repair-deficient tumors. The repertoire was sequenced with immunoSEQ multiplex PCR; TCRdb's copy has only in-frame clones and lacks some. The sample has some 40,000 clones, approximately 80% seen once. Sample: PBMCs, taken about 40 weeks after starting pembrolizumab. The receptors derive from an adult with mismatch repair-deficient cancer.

In nucleotides, the CDR3 is TGTGCCAGCAGTTCCGTACTAATCGGGACTAGCGGGAGTAGGGAGGGGGATGAGCAGTTCTTC. Translation: CASSSVLIGTSGSREGDEQFF. The genes are TRBV27 and TRBJ2-1; the match to TRBD2 covers 14 bases. Per germline, CDR1 MNHEY and CDR2 SMNVEV (reference sequence). V was pared by 4 bases and J by 8 bases, with 22 bases of the junction left unmatched. The CDR3 has 21 residues.

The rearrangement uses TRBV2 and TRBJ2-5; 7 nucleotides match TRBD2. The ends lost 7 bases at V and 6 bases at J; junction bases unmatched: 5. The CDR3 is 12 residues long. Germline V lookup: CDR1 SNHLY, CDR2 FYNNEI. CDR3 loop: CASKTSTKTQYF. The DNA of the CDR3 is TGTGCCAGCAAGACTAGCACAAAGACCCAGTACTTC.

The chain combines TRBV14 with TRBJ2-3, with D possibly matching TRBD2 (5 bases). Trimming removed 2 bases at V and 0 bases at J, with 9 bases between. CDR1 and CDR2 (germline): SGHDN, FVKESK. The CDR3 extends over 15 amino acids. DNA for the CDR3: TGTGCCAGCAGCCAAAGAGGGTATAGCACAGATACGCAGTATTTT. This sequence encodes CASSQRGYSTDTQYF.

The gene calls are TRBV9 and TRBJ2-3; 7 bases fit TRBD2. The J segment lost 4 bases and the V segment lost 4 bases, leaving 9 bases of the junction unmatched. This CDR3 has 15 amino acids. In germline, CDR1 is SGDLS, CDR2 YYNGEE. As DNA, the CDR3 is TGTGCCAGCAGCCTCGGACTAGATGCACCAGATACGCAGTATTTT. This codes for CASSLGLDAPDTQYF.

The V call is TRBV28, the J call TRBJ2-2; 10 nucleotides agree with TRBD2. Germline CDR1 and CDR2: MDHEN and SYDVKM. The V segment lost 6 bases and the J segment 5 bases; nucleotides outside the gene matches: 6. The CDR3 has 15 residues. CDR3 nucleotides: TGTGCCAGCAGGCCTAGCGGGAGATATACCGGGGAGCTGTTTTTT. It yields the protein CASRPSGRYTGELFF.

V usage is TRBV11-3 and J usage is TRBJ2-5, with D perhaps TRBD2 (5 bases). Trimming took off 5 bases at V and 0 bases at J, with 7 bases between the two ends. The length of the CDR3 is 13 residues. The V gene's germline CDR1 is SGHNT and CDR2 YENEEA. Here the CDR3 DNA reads TGTGCCAGCAGCCTAGCAGACCAAGAGACCCAGTACTTC. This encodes CASSLADQETQYF.

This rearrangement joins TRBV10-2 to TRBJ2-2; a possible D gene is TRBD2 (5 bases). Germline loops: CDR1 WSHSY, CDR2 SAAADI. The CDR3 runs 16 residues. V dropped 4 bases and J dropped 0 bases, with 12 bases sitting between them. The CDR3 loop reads CASSVLRRTNTGELFF. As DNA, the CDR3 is TGCGCCAGCAGTGTATTGAGGAGGACGAACACCGGGGAGCTGTTTTTT.

The CDR3 protein is CASREGDSPLHF. DNA for the CDR3: TGTGCCAGCAGAGAGGGGGATTCACCCCTCCACTTT. V usage is TRBV7-9 and J usage is TRBJ1-6, with a tentative D call TRBD1 (6 bases). The germline CDR1 and CDR2 sequences are SEHNR and FQNEAQ (reference sequence). Trimming cost V 6 bases and J 8 bases, with 8 bases left between them. The CDR3 has 12 residues. Full variable domain (outside the CDR3, taken from reference TRBV7-9 and TRBJ1-6): DTGVSQNPRHKITKRGQNVTFRCDPISEHNRLYWYRQTLGQGPEFLTYFQNEAQLEKSRLLSDRFSAERPKGSFSTLEIQRTEQGDSAMYLCASREGDSPLHFGNGTRLTVT.

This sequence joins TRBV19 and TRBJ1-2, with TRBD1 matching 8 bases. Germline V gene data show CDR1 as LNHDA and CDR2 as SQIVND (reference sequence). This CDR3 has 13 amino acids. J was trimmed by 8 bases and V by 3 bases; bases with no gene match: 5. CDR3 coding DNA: TGTGCCAGTAGTATCCCAGGGGGCAAAGGCTACACCTTC. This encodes CASSIPGGKGYTF.

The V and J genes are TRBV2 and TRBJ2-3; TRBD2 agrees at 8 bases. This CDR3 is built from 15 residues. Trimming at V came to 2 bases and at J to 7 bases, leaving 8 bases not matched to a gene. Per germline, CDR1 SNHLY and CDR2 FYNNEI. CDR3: CASSERGLAGYTQYF. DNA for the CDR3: TGTGCCAGCAGTGAAAGAGGGCTAGCGGGTTATACGCAGTATTTT.

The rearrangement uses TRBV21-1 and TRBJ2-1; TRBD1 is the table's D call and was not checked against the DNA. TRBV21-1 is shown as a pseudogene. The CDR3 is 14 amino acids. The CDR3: CASSPGQVYNEQFF. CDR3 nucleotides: TGTGCCAGCAGCCCGGGACAGGTGTACAATGAGCAGTTCTTC.

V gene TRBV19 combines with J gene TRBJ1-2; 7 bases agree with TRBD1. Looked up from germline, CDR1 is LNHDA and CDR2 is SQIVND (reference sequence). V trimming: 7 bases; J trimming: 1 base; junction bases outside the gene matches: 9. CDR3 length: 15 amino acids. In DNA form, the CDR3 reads TGTGCCAGTACCCGGGGAACAGGGGTTAACTATGGCTACACCTTC. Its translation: CASTRGTGVNYGYTF. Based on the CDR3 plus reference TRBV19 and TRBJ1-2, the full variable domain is DGGITQSPKYLFRKEGQNVTLSCEQNLNHDAMYWYRQDPGQGLRLIYYSQIVNDFQKGDIAEGYSVSREKKESFPLTVTSAQKNPTAFYLCASTRGTGVNYGYTFGSGTRLTVV.

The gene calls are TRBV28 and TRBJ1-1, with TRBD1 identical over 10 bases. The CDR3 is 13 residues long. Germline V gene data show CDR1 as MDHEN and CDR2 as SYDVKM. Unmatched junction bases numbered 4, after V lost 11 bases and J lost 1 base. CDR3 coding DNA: TGTGCCGGCCGGGACAGGGGGAACACTGAAGCTTTCTTT. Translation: CAGRDRGNTEAFF.

CDR3 nucleotide sequence: TGCGCCAGCAGCCGCCAGGCGGCGGGAGGATCCTACGAGCAGTACTTC. This gives the protein CASSRQAAGGSYEQYF. This chain joins TRBV4-1 and TRBJ2-7; 8 bases fit TRBD2. After removal of 4 bases from V and 1 base from J, the junction contained 9 bases not matched to a gene. CDR3 length: 16 residues. Germline assignment: CDR1 MGHRA and CDR2 YSYEKL.

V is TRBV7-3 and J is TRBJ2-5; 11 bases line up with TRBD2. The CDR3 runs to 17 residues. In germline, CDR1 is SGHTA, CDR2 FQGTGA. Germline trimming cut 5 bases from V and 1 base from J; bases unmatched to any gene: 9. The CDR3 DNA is TGTGCCAGCAGCCTAGGACCCGGGACTAGCGGCCAAGAGACCCAGTACTTC. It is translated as CASSLGPGTSGQETQYF.